The clone carrying this T cell receptor beta chain showed up just once. Generated by immunoSEQ multiplex PCR, the TCRdb table keeps only in-frame clones and is missing some. Of some 60,000 clones detected, about nine tenths appear once; the ten largest clones hold 4% to 5.5%. The data originate from a study of technical replicates of blood from four donors. The germline V gene has CDR1 MNHEY and CDR2 SMNVEV (reference sequence). The CDR3 runs 16 residues. Trimming took 4 bases from V and 9 from J, leaving 22 bases between them. The chain uses TRBV27 and TRBJ2-1; D not certain. The clonotype comes from a human donor in good health. Some clones in this sample may be carry-over from other donors' samples. Input material: PBMCs. The CDR3 loop reads CASSSQLLAGSGEQFF. CDR3 nucleotide sequence: TGTGCCAGCAGTTCTCAGTTATTGGCAGGATCTGGTGAGCAGTTCTTC.